The TCR beta chain described here comes from a study of T cell repertoires in cytomegalovirus infection. On the study more broadly: Signatures in public TCR beta sequences pointed to both CMV infection and matching HLA type. Study-level findings and limits: Across the ex vivo response, the dominant clonotypes were HLA-C-restricted CMV-specific TCR beta clonotypes. Summed frequency of public TCR beta families distinguished CMV carriers with the relevant HLA.

This clonotype was found many times. Its antigen is still unknown. TCRdb re-called the reads through MiXCR, storing one row per CDR3 protein. Of 510,000 or so distinct CDR3 sequences in the sample, 26% were seen once. Sequenced material: PBMCs. The receptor's source is a human donor in good health (CMV status not recorded). Some clones in this sample may be carry-over from other donors' samples.

The CDR3: CASSEDLQQYV. CDR3 sequence (DNA): TGTGCCAGCAGCGAGGACTTACAGCAGTACGTC. The chain uses TRBV6-1 and TRBJ2-7, with D perhaps TRBD2 (5 bases). V dropped 6 bases and J dropped 8 bases, with 11 bases sitting between them. Germline CDR1 MNHNS, CDR2 SASEGT. The length of the CDR3 is 11 residues.